This T cell receptor (beta chain) was captured by sequencing in a study of OX40 agonist ivuxolimab in advanced cancers. The wider study: Enrolled patients in dose escalation had cancers that were hepatocellular carcinoma, melanoma, renal cell or head and neck cancer. Of the participants, 35% to 50% had some prior anti-PD-1, anti-PD-L1 or anti-CTLA-4 therapy, which was allowed.

Study conclusions and caveats: Fewer expanded clones were found on average in CD4+ than in CD8+ T cells. In the expanded peripheral T cells, antigen specificity was never determined.

Method: immunoSEQ multiplex PCR; TCRdb's copy keeps in-frame clones and lacks some. The sample holds around 80,000 clones; approximately 84% are singletons and the top ten take approximately 2.6%. In the case of this clone: Its antigen is unknown.

The germline V and J ends were trimmed by 0 bases and 5 bases, with 10 bases remaining between them. Germline V CDR1 and CDR2: GTSNPN, SVGIG (reference sequence). CDR3 length equals 14 residues. The material was CD4+ or CD8+ T cells sorted from blood, obtained in a trial of the OX40 agonist ivuxolimab. The origin of this receptor is an adult with an advanced solid tumor such as melanoma, head and neck, liver or kidney cancer. This rearrangement joins TRBV30 to TRBJ2-2, with D tentatively TRBD2 (5 bases). CDR3 region: CAWSVTGGTGELFF. The CDR3 DNA reads TGTGCCTGGAGTGTAACCGGAGGTACCGGGGAGCTGTTTTTT.